These 27 T cell receptor beta chains were all obtained from the same sample, sequenced in a study of beta chain features in type 1 diabetes. Study results and caveats: Across all four CD4+ subsets, people with type 1 diabetes showed modestly shorter TCRB CDR3s.

Their recognized antigens are unknown. Every bit of the isolated RNA underwent reverse transcription, so sequencing read expressed TCRB transcripts. The data were produced by immunoSEQ multiplex PCR, yet TCRdb's version contains in-frame clones alone and is incomplete. This sample has a few hundred thousand clones, with around 10% found just once. Sequencing was carried out using central memory CD4+ T cells from blood. The origin of the receptors is a young man with type 1 diabetes.

This clone was counted a few times. The chain uses TRBV28 and TRBJ2-4; D is uncertain. The CDR3 runs to 15 residues. Looked up from germline, CDR1 is MDHEN and CDR2 is SYDVKM. V dropped 7 bases and J dropped 1 base, with 14 bases sitting between them. The CDR3 reads CASNQASWAKNIQYF. The CDR3 nucleotides read TGTGCCAGCAACCAAGCGAGTTGGGCCAAAAACATTCAGTACTTC.

The chain recombines TRBV27 with TRBJ2-1, with 7 bases fitting TRBD1. Germline V gene data show CDR1 as MNHEY and CDR2 as SMNVEV (reference sequence). CDR3 length: 14 amino acids. Trimming at V came to 1 base and at J to 8 bases, leaving 5 bases not matched to a gene. CDR3 in amino acids: CASSLLRGRDEQFF. DNA for the CDR3: TGTGCCAGCAGTTTATTGAGGGGGCGGGATGAGCAGTTCTTC.

This chain uses TRBV10-3 with TRBJ1-5, with D possibly matching TRBD1 (5 bases). The V gene lost 6 bases and the J gene lost 0 bases, with 6 bases spanning the gap. The CDR3 loop spans 13 amino acids. Germline V CDR1 and CDR2: ENHRY, SYGVKD. The CDR3 nucleotides are TGTGCCATCAGACAGGATAGCAATCAGCCCCAGCATTTT. Translated: CAIRQDSNQPQHF.

The genes are TRBV5-1 and TRBJ2-7, with a tentative D call TRBD2 (6 bases). The CDR3 length is 12 residues. Deletions cut 5 bases from V and 3 bases from J, with 9 bases between. Germline loops: CDR1 SGHRS, CDR2 YFSETQ. DNA for the CDR3: TGCGCCAGCAGGTGGGACTTCTACGAGCAGTACTTC. This translates into CASRWDFYEQYF.

This sequence joins TRBV7-8 and TRBJ2-5; D might be TRBD2 (6 bases). V shed 3 bases and J shed 2 bases, with 10 bases lying between them. The V gene's germline CDR1 is SGHVS and CDR2 FQNEAQ. The CDR3 loop spans 14 amino acids. The CDR3 is CASSLGLAQETQYF. CDR3 DNA sequence: TGTGCCAGCAGCTTGGGCCTAGCGCAAGAGACCCAGTACTTC.

This chain links TRBV2 with TRBJ2-3, with a weak D call TRBD2 (5 bases). V was cut by 0 bases and J by 8 bases, with 15 bases left in between. Per germline, CDR1 SNHLY and CDR2 FYNNEI. The CDR3 covers 15 residues. In DNA, the CDR3 is TGTGCCAGCAGTGAAGCGCTTCGGGAATCCGGTACGCAGTATTTT. It is translated as CASSEALRESGTQYF.

There are a few counts of this clone. The V gene is TRBV25-1, the J gene TRBJ1-4, with TRBD1 matching 9 bases. This CDR3 region has 14 residues. Per germline, CDR1 MGHDK and CDR2 SYGVNS. V dropped 6 bases and J dropped 5; count of bases not matched to a gene: 4. Here the CDR3 reads CASRLTGGNEKLFF. The DNA of the CDR3 is TGTGCCAGCAGACTGACAGGGGGGAATGAAAAACTGTTTTTT.

This clone has just a few counts. The CDR3 sequence is CASSVYQGQKETQYF. The DNA for the CDR3 is TGTGCCAGCAGCGTCTACCAGGGACAGAAAGAGACCCAGTACTTC. The chain uses TRBV13 and TRBJ2-5; TRBD1 matches at 7 bases. With V trimmed by 5 bases and J by 3 bases, 9 bases remained unmatched. Germline values: CDR1 PRHDT, CDR2 FYEKMQ (reference sequence). This CDR3 contains 15 residues.

This clone was counted many times. The V gene is TRBV7-2, the J gene TRBJ2-1; D is possibly TRBD1 (5 bases). Germline V CDR1 and CDR2: SGHTA, FQGNSA. The CDR3 spans 13 residues. Deletions cut 5 bases from V and 14 bases from J, with 19 bases between. CDR3 DNA sequence: TGTGCCAGCAGCCCCTCGGAAGGGGTGGGGAAGTTCTTC. Protein sequence: CASSPSEGVGKFF. Supplemented by reference TRBV7-2 and TRBJ2-1, the full variable domain reads GAGVSQSPSNKVTEKGKDVELRCDPISGHTALYWYRQSLGQGLEFLIYFQGNSAPDKSGLPSDRFSAERTGGSVSTLTIQRTQQEDSAVYLCASSPSEGVGKFFGPGTRLTVL.

The CDR3 bases are TGTGCCATCACCGCTGACATACTCTCTGGAAACACCATATATTTT. Amino acids: CAITADILSGNTIYF. The V call is TRBV6-6, the J call TRBJ1-3, with D hard to call. CDR1 is MNHNY, CDR2 SVGAGI, per germline (reference sequence). This CDR3 has 15 amino acids. V was shortened by 10 bases and J by 0 bases, with 16 bases between the two germline ends.

The sample holds a few counts of this clone. The CDR3, as DNA: TGTGCCAGCAGTGAAGCGTACATTATCTTCTCTGGGGCCAACGTCCTGACTTTC. It translates to CASSEAYIIFSGANVLTF. The chain has TRBV2 and TRBJ2-6; D is undetermined. The CDR3 spans 18 residues. V was shortened by 0 bases and J by 0 bases, with 12 bases between the two germline ends. Germline CDR1 and CDR2: SNHLY and FYNNEI.

This clone occurred a few times. J is TRBJ2-2 and V is TRBV5-1; D may be TRBD2 (6 bases). The length of the CDR3 is 17 residues. Per germline, CDR1 SGHRS and CDR2 YFSETQ. V lost 3 bases, J lost 4 bases, and 19 bases lay in between. The CDR3 DNA sequence: TGCGCCAGCAGCTCCGGACTACCCGGACTAAGCACCGGGGAGCTGTTTTTT. Protein product: CASSSGLPGLSTGELFF.

This clone appeared a few times. The chain is built from TRBV19 and TRBJ1-4; D gene ambiguous. Trimming stripped 9 bases from V and 8 bases from J, with 10 bases between. Germline V gives CDR1 LNHDA, CDR2 SQIVND (reference sequence). This CDR3 has 11 amino acids. DNA of the CDR3: TGTGCCAGCCGGATGGTGGAAAAACTGTTTTTT. Amino acids: CASRMVEKLFF.

This clone was detected only a few times. J is TRBJ2-7 and V is TRBV18; 11 bases are a match to TRBD2. The germline V gene has CDR1 KGHSH and CDR2 LQKENI. The CDR3 covers 16 residues. V dropped 3 bases and J dropped 2; count of bases not matched to a gene: 6. CDR3: CASSPTSGTPPYEQYF. Here the CDR3 DNA reads TGTGCCAGCTCACCGACTAGCGGGACCCCTCCCTACGAGCAGTACTTC.

The sample holds many counts of this clone. V and J are TRBV7-9 and TRBJ2-5, with TRBD1 identical over 8 bases. The CDR3 contains 13 residues. V shed 5 bases, J shed 5 bases, and the junction held 4 bases outside the gene matches. Germline assignment: CDR1 SEHNR and CDR2 FQNEAQ (reference sequence). The CDR3 sequence is CASSRGQGETQYF. The CDR3 nucleotides are TGTGCCAGCAGCCGAGGACAGGGCGAGACCCAGTACTTC.

This clone was seen a few times. The junction departs from germline at one end; a sequencing error may be responsible. V is TRBV6-6 and J is TRBJ2-3; D may be TRBD1 (6 bases). Germline CDR1 is MNHNY and CDR2 is SVGAGI (reference sequence). CDR3 length: 15 residues. The CDR3: CASSRQGFVTDTQYF. In DNA, the CDR3 is TGCGCCAGCAGTCGTCAGGGGTTCGTCACAGATACGCAGTATTTT.

This clone has a handful of counts. The chain has TRBV7-2 and TRBJ2-5; TRBD1 agrees at 8 bases. J gave up 5 bases and V 6 bases, and 8 bases lay outside the gene matches. This CDR3 is built from 14 residues. In germline, CDR1 is SGHTA, CDR2 FQGNSA. The CDR3 DNA reads TGTGCCAGCAGTTCTCAGGGGGCTGTGGAGACCCAGTACTTC. Residues: CASSSQGAVETQYF.

The chain recombines TRBV27 with TRBJ2-6; the match to TRBD2 covers 12 bases. Germline-derived CDR1 and CDR2 are MNHEY and SMNVEV (reference sequence). This CDR3 is built from 19 residues. V dropped 6 bases and J dropped 3; count of bases not matched to a gene: 12. The CDR3 DNA reads TGTGCCAGCAGACTGACTAGCGGGAGTTCTTTAAGTGGGGCCAACGTCCTGACTTTC. As protein: CASRLTSGSSLSGANVLTF.

The gene calls are TRBV5-4 and TRBJ1-1; D is ambiguous. This CDR3 is built from 15 residues. Germline-derived CDR1 and CDR2 are SGHNT and YYREEE (reference sequence). Trimming pared 4 bases from V and 0 bases from J, leaving 13 bases between. The CDR3 sequence is CASSQEGQMNTEAFF. The CDR3 nucleotides read TGTGCCAGCAGCCAAGAAGGGCAGATGAACACTGAAGCTTTCTTT.

The table lists this clone with a few counts. This chain links TRBV5-4 with TRBJ2-2; 10 bases map to TRBD2. J gave up 5 bases and V 4 bases, and 14 bases lay outside the gene matches. CDR1 is SGHNT, CDR2 YYREEE, per germline (reference sequence). CDR3 length: 18 amino acids. The CDR3 bases are TGTGCCAGCAGCCGGAGCGGTCTAGCGGGAGTAGGGACCGGGGAGCTGTTTTTT. Its translation is CASSRSGLAGVGTGELFF.

The table lists this clone with many counts. The rearrangement joins TRBV2 to TRBJ2-7, with D tentatively TRBD2 (6 bases). The CDR3 spans 17 residues. CDR1 and CDR2 from the germline V gene are SNHLY and FYNNEI. Trimming shortened V by 5 bases and J by 7 bases, and 27 bases separated the two germline ends. The CDR3 reads CASSLLRESLGTREQYF. The CDR3 bases are TGTGCCAGCAGTCTTCTGCGGGAATCCCTCGGGACCCGGGAGCAGTACTTC. Filled out from reference TRBV2 and TRBJ2-7, the complete variable domain reads EPEVTQTPSHQVTQMGQEVILRCVPISNHLYFYWYRQILGQKVEFLVSFYNNEISEKSEIFDDQFSVERPDGSNFTLKIRSTKLEDSAMYFCASSLLRESLGTREQYFGPGTRLTVT.

The gene calls are TRBV6-1 and TRBJ1-5, with D unresolved. The CDR3 covers 14 residues. V was clipped by 5 bases and J by 7 bases, with 15 bases between them. The germline V gene has CDR1 MNHNS and CDR2 SASEGT. CDR3 residues: CASSPGESWQPQHF. CDR3 bases: TGTGCCAGCAGTCCCGGTGAGTCCTGGCAGCCCCAGCATTTT.

There are a few counts of this clone. The chain is built from TRBV7-2 and TRBJ2-5, with 9 bases that match TRBD1. CDR1 and CDR2 from the germline V gene are SGHTA and FQGNSA. Trimming at V came to 1 base and at J to 5 bases, leaving 5 bases not matched to a gene. The CDR3 runs 15 residues. CDR3 protein: CASSLGDRDGETQYF. Here the CDR3 DNA reads TGTGCCAGCAGCTTAGGGGACAGGGATGGCGAGACCCAGTACTTC.

At least ten counts were recorded for this clone. The gene calls are TRBV7-9 and TRBJ1-2, with D hard to call. Trimming shortened V by 2 bases and J by 6 bases, and 4 bases separated the two germline ends. Germline V gene data show CDR1 as SEHNR and CDR2 as FQNEAQ (reference sequence). This CDR3 comprises 11 residues. CDR3 in DNA: TGTGCCAGCAGCTTACTCCATGGCTACACCTTC. Its translation is CASSLLHGYTF.

Many counts were recorded for this clone. The chain carries TRBV19 and TRBJ2-1; 7 bases fit TRBD2. The J segment lost 9 bases and the V segment lost 5 bases, leaving 7 bases of the junction unmatched. Per the germline V gene, CDR1 is LNHDA and CDR2 is SQIVND (reference sequence). This CDR3 has 13 residues. The CDR3 region has the DNA TGTGCCAGTAGTGAATTGCAGCGGGGTGAGCAGTTCTTC. It yields the protein CASSELQRGEQFF.

This chain links TRBV6-5 with TRBJ2-5, with a possible D match to TRBD2 (6 bases). This CDR3 has 13 residues. Trimming cost V 5 bases and J 5 bases, with 12 bases left between them. Germline assignment: CDR1 MNHEY and CDR2 SVGAGI. The CDR3 spells CASSAVRGETQYF. In nucleotides, the CDR3 is TGTGCCAGCAGTGCGGTCCGGGGGGAGACCCAGTACTTC.

The chain recombines TRBV28 with TRBJ2-5; maybe TRBD1 (5 bases). The CDR3 spans 13 residues. Germline-derived CDR1 and CDR2 are MDHEN and SYDVKM. V was trimmed by 5 bases and J by 2 bases, leaving 9 bases between them. CDR3 residues: CASSRDRQETQYF. DNA of the CDR3: TGTGCCAGCAGTCGTGACAGACAAGAGACCCAGTACTTC.